These T cell receptor beta chains were read from a single sample in a study of cytomegalovirus exposure and HLA in healthy donors. Libraries were prepared by immunoSEQ multiplex PCR; TCRdb keeps only in-frame clonotypes and omits some of them. The data contain roughly 190,000 clones, 60% to 85% of them singletons. The sample taken for sequencing was PBMCs. Every receptor here comes from a girl aged 5-17 years in good health and CMV-seropositive. The CDR3 runs from the conserved cysteine through the conserved F or W. A D gene is named only where the DNA matches it firmly. Some rows have no size entry. The others give once, few or many, or a class for an expanded clone.

V gene,clone size,J gene,D gene,CDR3 DNA,CDR3 protein
TRBV6-1,.,TRBJ2-3,.,TGTGCCAGCAGATTACAGTTTCACCCCACAGATACGCAGTATTTT,CASRLQFHPTDTQYF
TRBV30,.,TRBJ1-6,.,TGTGCCTGGAGCCTCGACGGGGGGTGGTCACCCCTCCACTTT,CAWSLDGGWSPLHF
TRBV5-6,once,TRBJ1-3,.,TGTGCCAGCAGCCCCTCGAGGGGAAACACCATATATTTT,CASSPSRGNTIYF
TRBV6-1,.,TRBJ1-6,.,TGTGCCGGCTCCCCGGACAACCTCTATAATTCACCCCTCCACTTT,CAGSPDNLYNSPLHF
TRBV14,.,TRBJ2-1,TRBD1,TGTGCCAGCAGCCAGAGGGCGGACAGGTACAATGAGCAGTTCTTC,CASSQRADRYNEQFF
TRBV6-1,.,TRBJ2-7,TRBD1,TGTGCCAGCAGTGAACCAGGGGGCTACGAGCAGTACTTC,CASSEPGGYEQYF
TRBV7-8,few,TRBJ1-4,.,TGTGCCAGCAGCTTAGCGCCAGGGATGGGTGAAAAACTGTTTTTT,CASSLAPGMGEKLFF
TRBV10-3,.,TRBJ2-7,TRBD1,TGTGCCATCAGGACAGGGGGAAACTACGAGCAGTACTTC,CAIRTGGNYEQYF
TRBV2,.,TRBJ2-1,TRBD2,TGTGCCAGCAGTGAATTGGAAGCGGGGGAGTGGAATGAGCAGTTCTTC,CASSELEAGEWNEQFF
TRBV4-2,.,TRBJ1-2,TRBD1,TGTGCCAGCAGCTTAGATGGGACAGGGGCGAATGGCTACACCTTC,CASSLDGTGANGYTF
TRBV7-9,.,TRBJ2-7,.,TGTGCCAGCAGACTTTCTAGCGACTCCTACGAGCAGTACTTC,CASRLSSDSYEQYF
TRBV19,.,TRBJ1-4,.,TGTGCCAGTAGTGATATGGGGCGGAAAGCTAATGAAAAACTGTTTTTT,CASSDMGRKANEKLFF
TRBV4-2,.,TRBJ2-7,TRBD2,TGTGCCAGCAGCCAAATAGCGGGGGGGACCTACGAGCAGTACTTC,CASSQIAGGTYEQYF
TRBV29-1,.,TRBJ1-5,TRBD1,TGCAGCGTTGCGACCGGGACAGGGGGCAATCAGCCCCAGCATTTT,CSVATGTGGNQPQHF
TRBV10-3,.,TRBJ1-2,TRBD1,TGTGCCATCAGTGACGAGACAGGGGTTTATAACTATGGCTACACCTTC,CAISDETGVYNYGYTF
TRBV2,.,TRBJ1-2,.,TGTGCCAGCAGTGTTAGACAGGCCAATGGCTACACCTTC,CASSVRQANGYTF
TRBV7-8,few,TRBJ2-3,TRBD1,TGTGCCAGCAGCTGGGACAGGGGCACAGATACGCAGTATTTT,CASSWDRGTDTQYF
TRBV10-2,.,TRBJ1-3,TRBD1,TGCGCCAGCAGTGAACAGGGGGCTTCTGGAAACACCATATATTTT,CASSEQGASGNTIYF
TRBV4-3,.,TRBJ2-5,.,TGCGCCAGCAGCCAAGTTATTGAGGAGACCCAGTACTTC,CASSQVIEETQYF
TRBV11-3,.,TRBJ2-1,TRBD1,TGTGCCAGCAGCGTCGACAGGGGGAACGAGGGCGAGCAGTTCTTC,CASSVDRGNEGEQFF
TRBV6-5,.,TRBJ1-6,.,TGTGCCAGCAGTTACGGGAGGGGCTTTAATTCACCCCTCCACTTT,CASSYGRGFNSPLHF
TRBV27,.,TRBJ1-4,.,TGTGCCAGCAGTTTCCCGGATGAAAAACTGTTTTTT,CASSFPDEKLFF
TRBV9,.,TRBJ1-1,TRBD1,TGTGCCAGCAGCGTAGAGCCAGGGGGACGGGGTGGCACTGAAGCTTTCTTT,CASSVEPGGRGGTEAFF
TRBV7-9,.,TRBJ2-3,.,TGTGCCAGCAATCGGGTGTTAGATACAGATACGCAGTATTTT,CASNRVLDTDTQYF
TRBV5-8,.,TRBJ1-1,TRBD1,TGTGCCAGCAGCTTGAAGGGGGCATTGAACACTGAAGCTTTCTTT,CASSLKGALNTEAFF
TRBV29-1,.,TRBJ2-1,.,TGCAGCGTTGAAAAAAGGCTAGCCTCCCCCGGGGAGCAGTTCTTC,CSVEKRLASPGEQFF
TRBV10-2,.,TRBJ2-3,TRBD2,TGCGCCAGCAGTATAGCGGGGGGTCGCACAGATACGCAGTATTTT,CASSIAGGRTDTQYF
TRBV7-2,.,TRBJ2-3,.,TGTGCCAGCAGCTTAAGAACTAGCACAGATACGCAGTATTTT,CASSLRTSTDTQYF
TRBV11-2,.,TRBJ2-3,.,TGTGCCAGCAGCGAGAACACAGATACGCAGTATTTT,CASSENTDTQYF
TRBV19,.,TRBJ2-7,.,TGTGCCAGTAGGGAGAGCTGGCGAAGCTCCTACGAGCAGTACTTC,CASRESWRSSYEQYF
TRBV7-2,few,TRBJ2-7,TRBD2,TGTGCCAGCAGCTTCGGCGGGGGGGTATCCTACGAGCAGTACTTC,CASSFGGGVSYEQYF
TRBV2,once,TRBJ2-2,.,TGTGCCAGCAGTGGAGGACCGGGGGACACCGGGGAGCTGTTTTTT,CASSGGPGDTGELFF
TRBV10-3,.,TRBJ1-5,TRBD1,TGTGCCATCAGTGCGGACAGGGGAGGGCAGCCCCAGCATTTT,CAISADRGGQPQHF
TRBV5-1,.,TRBJ1-6,TRBD1,TGCGCCAGCAGCTTTTACGACAGGGATCATTCACCCCTCCACTTT,CASSFYDRDHSPLHF
TRBV5-6,once,TRBJ1-4,TRBD1,TGTGCCAGCAGCCCCCGGGACAGGGGTAGTGAAAAACTGTTTTTT,CASSPRDRGSEKLFF
TRBV29-1,.,TRBJ2-1,TRBD2,TGCAGCGCCCTAGGGACTAGCGGGGGGGATGAGCAGTTCTTC,CSALGTSGGDEQFF
TRBV27,.,TRBJ2-5,TRBD2,TGTGCCAGCAGTCTCTACTCGAGGGCCGGGACTAGCGGGGGGCCGTCCGCCCAGTACTTC,CASSLYSRAGTSGGPSAQYF
TRBV28,.,TRBJ1-2,.,TGTGCCAGCAGCTTGCGACTCTATGGCTACACCTTC,CASSLRLYGYTF
TRBV5-4,.,TRBJ1-6,.,TGTGCCAGCGCGACGGACACAAATTCACCCCTCCACTTT,CASATDTNSPLHF
TRBV4-2,.,TRBJ2-5,TRBD2,TGTGCCAGCAGCCGATCAGGACTAGCGGGGGGAGAGGAGACCCAGTACTTC,CASSRSGLAGGEETQYF
TRBV7-8,.,TRBJ1-6,.,TGTGCCAGCGGACCAGGGATGATTTCACCCCTCCACTTT,CASGPGMISPLHF
TRBV6-5,.,TRBJ1-2,.,TGTGCCAGCAGTTACCGGATGGGCTCCTATGGCTACACCTTC,CASSYRMGSYGYTF
TRBV19,once,TRBJ2-7,.,TGTGCCAGTAAACTGCGTGGAGCGCCCAGCTCCTACGAGCAGTACTTC,CASKLRGAPSSYEQYF
TRBV6-5,.,TRBJ1-1,.,TGTGCCAGCCGGGGTGCTACTGAAGCTTTCTTT,CASRGATEAFF
TRBV6-1,.,TRBJ1-4,.,TGTGCCAGCAGTGAAGGCGTTAATGAAAAACTGTTTTTT,CASSEGVNEKLFF